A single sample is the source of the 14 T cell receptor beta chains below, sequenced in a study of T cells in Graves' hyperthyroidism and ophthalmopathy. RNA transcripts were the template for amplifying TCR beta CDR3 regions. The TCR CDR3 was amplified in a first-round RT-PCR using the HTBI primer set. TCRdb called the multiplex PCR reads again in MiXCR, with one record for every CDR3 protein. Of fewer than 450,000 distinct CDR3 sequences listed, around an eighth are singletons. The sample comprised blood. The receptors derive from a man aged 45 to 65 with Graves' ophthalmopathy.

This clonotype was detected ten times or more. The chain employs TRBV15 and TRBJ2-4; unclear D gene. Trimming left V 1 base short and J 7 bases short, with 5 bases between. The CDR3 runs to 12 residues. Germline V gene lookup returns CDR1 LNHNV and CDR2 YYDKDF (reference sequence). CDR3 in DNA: TGTGCCACCAGCAGAGGACCTAACATTCAGTACTTC. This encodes CATSRGPNIQYF.

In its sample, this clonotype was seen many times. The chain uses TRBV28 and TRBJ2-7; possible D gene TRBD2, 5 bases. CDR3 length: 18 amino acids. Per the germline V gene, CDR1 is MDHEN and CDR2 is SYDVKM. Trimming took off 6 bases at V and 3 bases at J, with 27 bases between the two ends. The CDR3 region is CASSSRTVASLTLYEQYF. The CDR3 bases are TGTGCCAGCAGCTCCCGTACCGTAGCGTCCCTGACCCTCTACGAGCAGTACTTC. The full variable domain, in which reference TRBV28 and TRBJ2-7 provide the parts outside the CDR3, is DVKVTQSSRYLVKRTGEKVFLECVQDMDHENMFWYRQDPGLGLRLIYFSYDVKMKEKGDIPEGYSVSREKKERFSLILESASTNQTSMYLCASSSRTVASLTLYEQYFGPGTRLTVT.

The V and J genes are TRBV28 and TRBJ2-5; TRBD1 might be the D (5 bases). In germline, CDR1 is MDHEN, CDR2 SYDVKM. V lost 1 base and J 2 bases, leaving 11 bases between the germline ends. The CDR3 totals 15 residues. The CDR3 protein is CASSLYRNGQETQYF. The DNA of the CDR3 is TGTGCCAGCAGTTTATACAGGAATGGGCAAGAGACCCAGTACTTC.

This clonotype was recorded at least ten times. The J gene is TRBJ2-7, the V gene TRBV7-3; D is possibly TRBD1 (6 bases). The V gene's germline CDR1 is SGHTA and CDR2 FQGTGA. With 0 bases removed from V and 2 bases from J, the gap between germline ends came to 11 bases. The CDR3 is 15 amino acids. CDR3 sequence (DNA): TGTGCCAGCAGCTTAACGAGGGACACAACCTACGAGCAGTACTTC. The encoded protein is CASSLTRDTTYEQYF.

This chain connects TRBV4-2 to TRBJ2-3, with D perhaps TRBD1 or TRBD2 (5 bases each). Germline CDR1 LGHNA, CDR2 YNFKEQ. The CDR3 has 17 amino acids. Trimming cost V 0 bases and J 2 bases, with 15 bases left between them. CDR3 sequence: CASSQDPGRDLTDTQYF. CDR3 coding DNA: TGTGCCAGCAGCCAAGATCCCGGTAGGGACCTCACAGATACGCAGTATTTT.

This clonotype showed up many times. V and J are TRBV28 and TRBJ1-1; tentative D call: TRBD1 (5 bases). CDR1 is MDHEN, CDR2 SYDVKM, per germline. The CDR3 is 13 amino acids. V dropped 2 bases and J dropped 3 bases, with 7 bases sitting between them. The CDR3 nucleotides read TGTGCCAGCAGTTTACGGGGGGACACTGAAGCTTTCTTT. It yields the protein CASSLRGDTEAFF.

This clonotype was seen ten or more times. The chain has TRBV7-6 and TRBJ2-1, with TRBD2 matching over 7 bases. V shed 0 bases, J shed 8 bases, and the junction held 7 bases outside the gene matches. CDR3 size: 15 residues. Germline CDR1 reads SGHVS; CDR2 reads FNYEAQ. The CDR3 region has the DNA TGTGCCAGCAGCTTAGCACCGGGAGGAGTTGATGAGCAGTTCTTC. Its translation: CASSLAPGGVDEQFF.

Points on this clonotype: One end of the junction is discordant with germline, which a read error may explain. CDR3 region: CTSSLPEDRSSYEQYF. The CDR3 region has the DNA TGTACCAGCAGCTTACCGGAAGACAGGAGCTCCTACGAGCAGTACTTC. V is TRBV11-2 and J is TRBJ2-7, with D perhaps matching TRBD1 (6 bases). The CDR3 is made up of 16 amino acids. Germline V gene data show CDR1 as SGHAT and CDR2 as FQNNGV.

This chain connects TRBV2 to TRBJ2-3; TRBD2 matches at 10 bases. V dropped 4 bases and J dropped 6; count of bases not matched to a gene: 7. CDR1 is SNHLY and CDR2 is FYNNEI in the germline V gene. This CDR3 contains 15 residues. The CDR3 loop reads CASSGTGLAFDTQYF. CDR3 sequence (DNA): TGTGCCAGCAGTGGTACGGGACTAGCGTTTGATACGCAGTATTTT.

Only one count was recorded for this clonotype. The CDR3 is CASSASSGRSETQYF. CDR3 DNA sequence: TGTGCCAGCAGCGCCTCTAGCGGGAGGTCGGAGACCCAGTACTTC. The chain couples TRBV11-2 to TRBJ2-5, with 11 bases fitting TRBD2. The CDR3 contains 15 residues. Germline values: CDR1 SGHAT, CDR2 FQNNGV. V lost 5 bases to trimming and J lost 5 bases; unmatched junction nucleotides: 7. The full variable domain, rest sourced from reference TRBV11-2 and TRBJ2-5, is EAGVAQSPRYKIIEKRQSVAFWCNPISGHATLYWYQQILGQGPKLLIQFQNNGVVDDSQLPKDRFSAERLKGVDSTLKIQPAKLEDSAVYLCASSASSGRSETQYFGPGTRLLVL.

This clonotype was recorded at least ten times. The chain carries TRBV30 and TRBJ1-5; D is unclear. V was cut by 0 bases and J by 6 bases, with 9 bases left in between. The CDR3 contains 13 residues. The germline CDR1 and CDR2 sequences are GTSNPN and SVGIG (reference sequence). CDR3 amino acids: CAWSVLAGQPQHF. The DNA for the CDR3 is TGTGCCTGGAGTGTACTAGCAGGTCAGCCCCAGCATTTT.

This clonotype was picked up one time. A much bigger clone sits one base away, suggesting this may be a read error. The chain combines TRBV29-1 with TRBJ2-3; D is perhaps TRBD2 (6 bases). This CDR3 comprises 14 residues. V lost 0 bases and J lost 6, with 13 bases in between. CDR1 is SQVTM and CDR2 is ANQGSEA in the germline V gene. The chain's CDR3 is CSVEEWMGRDTQYF. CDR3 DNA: TGCAGCGTTGAAGAGTGGATGGGGAGGGATACGCAGTATTTT.

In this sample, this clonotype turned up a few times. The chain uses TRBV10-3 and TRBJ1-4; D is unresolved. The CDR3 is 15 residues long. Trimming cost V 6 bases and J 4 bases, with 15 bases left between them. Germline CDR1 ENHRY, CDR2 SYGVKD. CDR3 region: CAISDVQADNEKLFF. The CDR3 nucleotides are TGTGCCATCAGCGACGTCCAGGCGGATAATGAAAAACTGTTTTTT.

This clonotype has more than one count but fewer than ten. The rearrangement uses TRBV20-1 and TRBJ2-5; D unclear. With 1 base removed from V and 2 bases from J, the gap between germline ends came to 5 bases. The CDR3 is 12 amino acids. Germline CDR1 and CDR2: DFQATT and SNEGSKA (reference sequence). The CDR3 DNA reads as TGCAGTGCTAGAGGGATACAAGAGACCCAGTACTTC. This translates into CSARGIQETQYF.